The 4 T cell receptor beta chains listed next were all sequenced from one sample in a study of T cells after yellow fever vaccination. TCRdb itself ran the 5' RACE reads through MiXCR, one entry per CDR3 protein. The sample shows roughly 340,000 distinct CDR3 sequences, 3% to 4.5% of them seen only once. The input for sequencing was PBMCs, taken 5 days after the yellow fever booster vaccination. The receptors come from a man between 18 and 35 years old who received the YFV17D yellow fever vaccine.

Here the CDR3 reads CASSEGGQGPYEQYF. The DNA of the CDR3 is TGTGCCAGCAGCGAGGGGGGACAGGGGCCCTACGAGCAGTACTTC. This rearrangement joins TRBV9 to TRBJ2-7; 10 bases match TRBD1. V trimming: 3 bases; J trimming: 2 bases; junction bases outside the gene matches: 5. Per germline, CDR1 SGDLS and CDR2 YYNGEE. CDR3 size: 15 residues.

In its sample, this clonotype was seen a few times. V usage is TRBV12-3 or TRBV12-4 and J usage is TRBJ2-5; D tentatively reads TRBD1 or TRBD2 (5 bases each). The germline V and J ends were trimmed by 3 bases and 1 base, with 9 bases remaining between them. The CDR3 spans 14 residues. Here the CDR3 reads CASSFWDPQETQYF. Written as DNA, the CDR3 is TGTGCCAGCAGTTTCTGGGACCCCCAAGAGACCCAGTACTTC.

This clonotype was counted between two and nine times. The CDR3 region is CASSPTGLTDTQYF. Here the CDR3 DNA reads TGTGCCAGCAGCCCGACAGGATTAACAGATACGCAGTATTTT. The chain links TRBV6-2 or TRBV6-3 to TRBJ2-3; D may be TRBD1 (6 bases). Deletions cut 6 bases from V and 3 bases from J, with 13 bases between. CDR1 and CDR2 from the germline V gene are MNHEY and SVGEGT. The CDR3 consists of 14 residues.

The rearrangement uses TRBV29-1 and TRBJ1-2; TRBD1 agrees at 8 bases. V dropped 7 bases and J dropped 7; count of bases not matched to a gene: 5. This CDR3 has 11 amino acids. CDR1 and CDR2 (germline): SQVTM, ANQGSEA. The CDR3 loop is CSGTGKFGYTF. CDR3 sequence (DNA): TGCAGCGGGACAGGGAAATTTGGCTACACCTTC.